The T cell receptor beta chain under discussion was sequenced for a study of cytomegalovirus exposure and HLA in healthy donors (dated by TCRdb to about 2017). Background on the whole study: An earlier analysis of approximately 590 of the donors reported about 250 Gb of sequence data and roughly 110 million unique TCR beta sequences from some 180 million T cells. Approximately 310 gigabases of sequencing data and approximately 93 million unique TCR sequences were included in an early release covering under 650 HLA-typed donors. Among the roughly 400 genotyped donors, 75% to 90% belonged to the genetic ancestry cluster associated with self-reported Caucasian donors. The study was designed to test whether signatures of past pathogen exposure could be identified by cataloging public T cell receptors. The study used immunosequencing to profile the T cell repertoires of around 600 subjects and linked those repertoires to cytomegalovirus serostatus. A separate validation cohort of about 110 different subjects was used in addition to the 666-subject first cohort. High-throughput TCR immunosequencing, statistical association of individual TCRs with disease status, and machine learning were combined to predict cytomegalovirus infection status. In a later analysis, previously published TCR beta repertoires from 550 to 700 donors were re-analyzed and high-resolution HLA genotyping was added so that TCR occurrence patterns could be studied. Rather than drawing on any new phenotypic data, the later analysis identified candidate immune exposures from TCR beta sequences and the way those sequences occurred across donors. To decide whether each TCR beta V gene segment behaved as functional or pseudogenic, an earlier analysis of some 540 of the donors relied on high-throughput TCR beta sequencing. Donor age, sex, ethnicity and CMV serostatus were collected together with the repertoire data. Genome-wide SNP genotypes for about 65% of the roughly 670 donors were used in a later genetic analysis, which treated that subset as a discovery cohort. Every repertoire in the discovery cohort had been generated on one and the same sequencing platform. Class I and class II HLA loci were covered by the typing at four-digit resolution. Typing coverage differed by locus: A, B, C, DRB1 and DQB1 were typed in about 629-640 donors, DQA1 in about 500, DPA1 in 600 to 610, and DPB1 in 472. Because of strong linkage in the cohort, roughly five DR-DQ haplotypes were treated as single units for association and clustering. On average, around 240,000 unique TCR beta nucleotide sequences were sequenced per donor among about 400 genotyped donors of the cohort, with roughly a sixth of those sequences being non-productive. The investigation overall reported the following: A later genetic analysis reported fewer N-insertions in productive TCRs among donors in an Asian-associated ancestry cluster than the roughly 620-donor mean. According to the authors, the approach could potentially be generalized to other disease states and immunological phenotypes. Because HLA typing was missing for some donors at each locus, association tests included only the typed subset. Linkage disequilibrium might explain the correlated functional status among segregating V segments, but an unknown experimental factor could not be ruled out. A further reported finding was that TCR beta sequences accurately predicted the HLA-A and HLA-B alleles for most subjects in the first cohort. Strong co-occurrence of HLA alleles, especially DR and DQ, made assigning TCR associations to individual alleles difficult. At a false discovery rate of 0.05, a later analysis linked approximately 18,000 TCR beta sequences to specific HLA alleles. Only TCR beta chains were sequenced in this cohort, and the absence of alpha or paired-chain data limited detectable features. For the cohort, immune exposure information was limited to CMV serostatus. The classifier was reported to diagnose cytomegalovirus status with high specificity and sensitivity in both the original and validation cohorts. An association between a missense DCLRE1C variant and V-gene and J-gene trimming of TCR beta chains was found in a later genetic analysis and replicated in an independent cohort. The presence/absence analyses assumed that sequencing depth was roughly uniform across donors, and that assumption may not be true. In a later analysis, several top co-occurrence clusters were reported to appear linked to parvovirus B19, influenza, CMV and Epstein-Barr virus. Across donors, most TCR sequences were observed very rarely, whereas some public TCRs were present in many individuals. A cluster of highly shared sequence variants was judged likely to be a technical artifact of the sequencing pipeline. In the study, 150 to 200 TCR beta chains were listed as associated with cytomegalovirus. In a later analysis, TCR association rates were found to vary across HLA loci, with the most associated TCRs seen for DRB1 alleles and the fewest for HLA-C alleles. Because counts were too low, 15 to 20 rarely observed V segments, including chromosome 9 orphons, were excluded from the earlier analysis of some 540 of the donors. A later analysis found that most CMV-associated TCR beta chains appeared HLA-restricted, with HLA associations seemingly driven largely by CMV exposure. Because the 87-base-pair reads could not distinguish some IMGT-functional V segments, including TRBV6-2 and TRBV6-3, those segments were excluded. Broadly in line with IMGT annotations, most TCR beta V segments showed up in productive rearrangements about 87% or about 30% of the time in an earlier analysis of approximately 640 of the donors. A later analysis found that HLA-associated TCR beta chains were more clonally expanded and had lower generation probabilities than equally common non-associated chains. In vitro tests confirmed that three of the cytomegalovirus-associated TCR beta chains recognize cytomegalovirus antigens.

The receptor library was made with the immunoSEQ multiplex PCR assay. A mixture of 60 forward primers for TCR Vbeta segments and 13 reverse primers for TCR Jbeta segments was used in the multiplex PCR. The CDR3 region of rearranged TCR beta genes was amplified from genomic DNA with a multiplex PCR assay. The amplified TCR beta libraries were sequenced on the Illumina HiSeq System as 87-base-pair reads. For the original study's pipeline: A later analysis tallied 75 million to 95 million unique TCR beta chains across the 700 or so repertoires, and about 12 million of those chains were shared by two or more donors. To remove PCR and sequencing errors, raw reads were error-corrected and collapsed into unique sequences using a nearest-neighbor algorithm that merged closely related sequences. V, D and J gene segments were assigned by aligning CDR3 sequences to IMGT reference sequences. For a sequence to be retained, at least a six-nucleotide match to both a V gene segment and a J gene segment was required. Rearrangements were called productive when the CDR3 lacked stop codons and stayed in frame with V and J; all others were non-productive. CDR3 was defined according to IMGT convention as the region running from the second conserved V-encoded cysteine to the conserved J-encoded phenylalanine. The earlier analysis of about 590 of the donors excluded sequences that lacked an unambiguous match to a single V gene segment. An earlier analysis of under 750 of the donors called V segments functional above 56.7% productive rearrangements and segregating when the between-donor standard deviation exceeded 5%. A statistical classification framework was developed to diagnose cytomegalovirus status using the catalog of TCR beta chain sequences. In a later analysis, TCR nucleotide sequences were compared against IMGT/GENE-DB human TR gene sequences so that V and J genes could be assigned. In a later analysis, CDR3 sequences and most-parsimonious VDJ recombination scenarios were assigned using the TCRdist pipeline. In a later analysis, each TCR beta chain was defined by its CDR3 amino acid sequence together with its V-gene family, and reads without a unique V-gene family were excluded. A later analysis removed roughly 590 highly shared, low-generation-probability nucleotide sequences to deal with suspected cross-contamination and a sequencing artifact. A later analysis calculated a clonal expansion index for each public chain from normalized within-repertoire ranks of inferred template counts. In a later analysis, generation probabilities were computed with a VDJ recombination model fitted to out-of-frame rearrangements, and the resulting probabilities were checked against IGoR. In a later analysis, TCR-TCR, TCR-HLA and TCR-CMV co-occurrence was scored with hypergeometric tests, and a repertoire-size bias correction was applied to TCR pairs. In a later analysis, false discovery rates were estimated by permuting HLA or CMV assignments 20 times. In a later analysis, co-occurring TCRs were grouped using DBSCAN, and TCRdist sequence similarity was added for clustering within HLA-allele-positive subsets. Repertoires with fewer than 30,000 or more than 120,000 public chains, plus five repertoires with anomalous nucleotide sharing, were excluded from co-occurrence clustering. TCRdb limited this immuneACCESS table to in-frame rearrangements with V and J called. A share of clones is missing; checked studies link under half to unresolved V genes, and the rest is unexplained. The V and J calls and clone size come from that table; D and trimming were worked out from the DNA. The sample has 150,000 to 200,000 clones on record, roughly four fifths of them singletons. Around 2% of the sample rests with the top ten.

With regard to this clone: There is no known antigen for this receptor. No base-level quality is on record; no much larger clone is a single base apart.

The cohort comprised more than 550 healthy bone marrow donors. Cohort members were all nominally healthy when sampled, although unrecorded immune exposures were likely present. The donor tested CMV seropositive and was one of the 289 seropositive cohort members. Each donor provided a peripheral blood sample, and peripheral blood mononuclear cells were used for TCR beta sequencing. The Qiagen DNeasy Blood Extraction Kit was used to extract genomic DNA from the blood cell samples. Germline trimming amounts to 5 bases on V and 3 bases on J, with 19 as the count of junction bases outside the gene matches. The germline V gene encodes CDR1 LGHNA and CDR2 YSLEER. The CDR3 runs 20 residues from the cysteine to the phenylalanine. Here the CDR3 DNA is all that survives: 60 bases in frame from base 1.

The receptor was isolated from a woman aged 30 to 39 in good health and CMV-seropositive. The chain employs TRBV4-3 and TRBJ1-4, with 9 middle bases fitting TRBD1. Sample: PBMCs. The CDR3 corresponds to CASSEGAGTGILSANEKLFF. The nucleotide sequence reads TGCGCCAGCAGCGAAGGGGCCGGGACAGGGATTTTGTCAGCTAATGAAAAACTGTTTTTT.